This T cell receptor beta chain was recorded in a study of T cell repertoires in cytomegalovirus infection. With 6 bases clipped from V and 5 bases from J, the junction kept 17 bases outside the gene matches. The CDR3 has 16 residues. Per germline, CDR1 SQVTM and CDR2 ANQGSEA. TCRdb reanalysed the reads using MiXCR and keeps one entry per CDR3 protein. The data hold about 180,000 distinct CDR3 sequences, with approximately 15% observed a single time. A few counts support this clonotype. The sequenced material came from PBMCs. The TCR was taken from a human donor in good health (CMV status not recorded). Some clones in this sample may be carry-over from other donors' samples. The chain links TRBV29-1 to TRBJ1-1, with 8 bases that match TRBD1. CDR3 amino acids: CSVAGTGEKSGTEAFF. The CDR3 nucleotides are TGCAGCGTAGCTGGGACAGGAGAAAAATCTGGGACTGAAGCTTTCTTT.